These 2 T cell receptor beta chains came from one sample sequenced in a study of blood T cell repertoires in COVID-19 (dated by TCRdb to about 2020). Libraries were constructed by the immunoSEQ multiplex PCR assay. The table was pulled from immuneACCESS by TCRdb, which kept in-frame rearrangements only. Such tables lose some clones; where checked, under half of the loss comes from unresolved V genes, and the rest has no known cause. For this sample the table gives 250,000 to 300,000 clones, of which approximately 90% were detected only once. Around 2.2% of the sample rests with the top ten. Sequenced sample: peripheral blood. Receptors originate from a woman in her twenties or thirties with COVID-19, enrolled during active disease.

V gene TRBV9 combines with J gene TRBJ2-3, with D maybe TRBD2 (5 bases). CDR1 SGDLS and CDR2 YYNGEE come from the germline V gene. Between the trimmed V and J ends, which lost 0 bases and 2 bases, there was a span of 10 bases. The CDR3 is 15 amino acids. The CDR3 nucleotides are TGTGCCAGCAGCGTAGTAGCGCACCCCACAGATACGCAGTATTTT. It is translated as CASSVVAHPTDTQYF.

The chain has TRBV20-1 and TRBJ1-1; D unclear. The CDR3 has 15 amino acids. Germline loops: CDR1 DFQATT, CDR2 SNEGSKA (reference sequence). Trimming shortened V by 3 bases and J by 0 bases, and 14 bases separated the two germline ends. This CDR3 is CSASSQLEMNTEAFF. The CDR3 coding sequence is TGCAGTGCTAGTAGCCAGCTAGAGATGAACACTGAAGCTTTCTTT.